This TCR beta chain was sequenced for a study of blood T cell repertoires in COVID-19. Across the whole study: Spain, Italy and the United States supplied samples that represented acute and convalescent COVID-19. Sample material is recorded as cDNA or gDNA derived from T cells, B-cell-depleted T cells, or PBMCs.

In the original workflow: Amplifying reference gene primers gave estimates of nucleated cell counts. Data came from immunoSEQ multiplex PCR; TCRdb stores just in-frame clones and leaves some out. V and J calls and clone size come straight from that table; D and trimming were deduced from the DNA. The sample yields a few hundred thousand clones, about 85% seen once. Germline values: CDR1 SSHAT, CDR2 FNYEAQ (reference sequence). This CDR3 is 13 amino acids long. The V end was cut by 0 bases, the J end by 7 bases, with 7 bases between. Sequences were obtained from peripheral blood. The chain links TRBV7-7 to TRBJ2-1, with D tentatively TRBD2 (6 bases). This clonotype originated in a man in his fifties or sixties who had recovered from COVID-19. The CDR3 region has the DNA TGTGCCAGCAGCTTAGCTGGGGGGAATGAGCAGTTCTTC. Residues: CASSLAGGNEQFF.